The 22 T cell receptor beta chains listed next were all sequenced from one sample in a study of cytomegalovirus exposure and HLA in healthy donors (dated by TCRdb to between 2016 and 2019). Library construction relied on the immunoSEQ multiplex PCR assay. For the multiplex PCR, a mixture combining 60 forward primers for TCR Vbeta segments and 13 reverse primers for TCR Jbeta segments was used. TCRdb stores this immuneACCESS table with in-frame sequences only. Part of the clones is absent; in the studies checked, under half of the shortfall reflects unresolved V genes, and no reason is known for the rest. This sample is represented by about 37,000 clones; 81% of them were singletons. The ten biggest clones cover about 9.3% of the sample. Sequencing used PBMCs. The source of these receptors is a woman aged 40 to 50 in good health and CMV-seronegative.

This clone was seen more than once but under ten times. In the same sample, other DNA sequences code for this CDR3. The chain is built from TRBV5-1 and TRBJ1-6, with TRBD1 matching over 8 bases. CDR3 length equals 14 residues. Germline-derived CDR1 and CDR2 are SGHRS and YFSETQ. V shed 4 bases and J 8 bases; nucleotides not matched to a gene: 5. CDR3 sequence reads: CASSEDRVDSPLHF. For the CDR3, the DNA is TGCGCCAGCAGCGAGGACAGGGTGGATTCACCCCTCCACTTT.

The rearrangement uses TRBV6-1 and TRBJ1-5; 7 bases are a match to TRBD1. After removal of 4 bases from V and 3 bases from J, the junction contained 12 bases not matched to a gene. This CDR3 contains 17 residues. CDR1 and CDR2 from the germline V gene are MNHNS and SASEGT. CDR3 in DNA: TGTGCCAGCAGTGGCCGCTGGACAGGAGACGTCAATCAGCCCCAGCATTTT. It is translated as CASSGRWTGDVNQPQHF.

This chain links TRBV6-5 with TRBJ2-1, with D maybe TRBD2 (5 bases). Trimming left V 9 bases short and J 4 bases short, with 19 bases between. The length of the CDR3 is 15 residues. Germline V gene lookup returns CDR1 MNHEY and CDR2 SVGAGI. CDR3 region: CASGRESAAYNEQFF. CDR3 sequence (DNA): TGTGCCAGTGGAAGGGAGAGCGCGGCATACAATGAGCAGTTCTTC.

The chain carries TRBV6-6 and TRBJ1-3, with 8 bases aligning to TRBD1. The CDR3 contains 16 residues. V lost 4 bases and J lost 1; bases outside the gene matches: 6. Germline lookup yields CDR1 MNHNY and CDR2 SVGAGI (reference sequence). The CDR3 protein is CASSSRTGLSGNTIYF. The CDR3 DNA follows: TGTGCCAGCAGTTCACGGACAGGGTTGTCTGGAAACACCATATATTTT.

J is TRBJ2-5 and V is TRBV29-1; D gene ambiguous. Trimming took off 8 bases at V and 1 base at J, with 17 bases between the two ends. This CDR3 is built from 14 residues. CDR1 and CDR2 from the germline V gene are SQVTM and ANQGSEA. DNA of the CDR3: TGCAGCACCACGAGTGGGCTGTTCCAAGAGACCCAGTACTTC. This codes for CSTTSGLFQETQYF.

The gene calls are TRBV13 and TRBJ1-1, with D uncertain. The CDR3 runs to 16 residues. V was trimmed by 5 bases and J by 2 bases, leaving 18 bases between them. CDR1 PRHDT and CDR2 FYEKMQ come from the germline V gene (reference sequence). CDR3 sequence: CASSPQATSSNTEAFF. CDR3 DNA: TGTGCCAGCAGCCCTCAGGCAACGTCGAGTAACACTGAAGCTTTCTTT.

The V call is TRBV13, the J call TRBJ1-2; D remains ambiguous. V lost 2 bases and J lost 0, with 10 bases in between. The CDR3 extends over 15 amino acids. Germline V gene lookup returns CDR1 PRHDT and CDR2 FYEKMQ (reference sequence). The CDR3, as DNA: TGTGCCAGCAGCTTAAAGTCATCAGCTAACTATGGCTACACCTTC. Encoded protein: CASSLKSSANYGYTF.

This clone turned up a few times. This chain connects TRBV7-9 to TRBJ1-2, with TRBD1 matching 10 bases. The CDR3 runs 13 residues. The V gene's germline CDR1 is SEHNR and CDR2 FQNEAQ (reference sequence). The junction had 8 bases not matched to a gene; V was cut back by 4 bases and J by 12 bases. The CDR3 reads CASSSPDRGIHTF. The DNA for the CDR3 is TGTGCCAGCAGCTCTCCGGACAGGGGGATCCACACCTTC.

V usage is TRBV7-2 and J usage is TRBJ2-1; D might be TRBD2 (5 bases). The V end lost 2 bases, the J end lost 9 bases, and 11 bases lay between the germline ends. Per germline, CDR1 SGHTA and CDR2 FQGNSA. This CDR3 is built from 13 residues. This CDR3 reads CASSLTEVAEQFF. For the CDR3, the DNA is TGTGCCAGCAGCTTAACGGAGGTTGCTGAGCAGTTCTTC.

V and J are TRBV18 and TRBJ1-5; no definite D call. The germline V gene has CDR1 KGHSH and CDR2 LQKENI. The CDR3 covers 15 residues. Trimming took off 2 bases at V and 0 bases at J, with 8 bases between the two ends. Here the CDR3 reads CASSPTADSNQPQHF. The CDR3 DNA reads TGTGCCAGCTCACCAACCGCGGATAGCAATCAGCCCCAGCATTTT.

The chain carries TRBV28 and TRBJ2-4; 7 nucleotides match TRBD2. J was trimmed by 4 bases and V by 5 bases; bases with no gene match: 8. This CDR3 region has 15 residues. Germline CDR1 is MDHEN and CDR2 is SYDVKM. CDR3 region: CASSPPTAGKNIQYF. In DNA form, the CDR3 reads TGTGCCAGCAGTCCTCCGACAGCGGGGAAAAACATTCAGTACTTC.

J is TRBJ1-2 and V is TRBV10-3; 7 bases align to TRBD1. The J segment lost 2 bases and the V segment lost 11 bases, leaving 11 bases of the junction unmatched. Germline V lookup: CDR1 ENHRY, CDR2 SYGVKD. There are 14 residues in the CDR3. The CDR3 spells CAVTGTNVNYGYTF. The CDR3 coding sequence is TGTGCCGTGACAGGGACAAATGTAAACTATGGCTACACCTTC.

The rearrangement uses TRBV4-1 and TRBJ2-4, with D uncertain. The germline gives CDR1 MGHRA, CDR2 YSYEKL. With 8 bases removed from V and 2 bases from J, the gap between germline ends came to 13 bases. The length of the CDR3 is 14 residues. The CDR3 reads CASALGVTKNIQYF. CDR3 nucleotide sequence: TGCGCCAGCGCCCTCGGTGTGACCAAAAACATTCAGTACTTC.

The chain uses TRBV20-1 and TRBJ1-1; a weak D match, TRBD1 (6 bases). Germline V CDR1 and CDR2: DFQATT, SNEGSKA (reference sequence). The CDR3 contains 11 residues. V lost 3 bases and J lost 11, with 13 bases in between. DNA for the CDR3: TGCAGTGCTAGTCAGGGGATTGACGCTTTCTTT. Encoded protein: CSASQGIDAFF.

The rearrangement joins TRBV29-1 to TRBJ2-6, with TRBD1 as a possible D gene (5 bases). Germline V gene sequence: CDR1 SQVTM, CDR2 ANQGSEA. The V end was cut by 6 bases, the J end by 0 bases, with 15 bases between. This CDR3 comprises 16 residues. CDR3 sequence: CSVQTDTNSGANVLTF. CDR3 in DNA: TGCAGCGTGCAAACGGACACCAACTCTGGGGCCAACGTCCTGACTTTC.

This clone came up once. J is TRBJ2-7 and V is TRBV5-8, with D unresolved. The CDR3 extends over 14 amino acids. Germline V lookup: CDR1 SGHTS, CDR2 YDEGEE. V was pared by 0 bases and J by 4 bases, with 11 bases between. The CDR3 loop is CASSLAPAEYEQYV. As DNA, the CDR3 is TGTGCCAGCAGCTTGGCCCCCGCGGAATACGAGCAGTACGTC.

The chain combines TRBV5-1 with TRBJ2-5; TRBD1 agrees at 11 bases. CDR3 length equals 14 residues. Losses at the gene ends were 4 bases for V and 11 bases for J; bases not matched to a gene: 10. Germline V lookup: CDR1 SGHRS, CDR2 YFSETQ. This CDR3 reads CASSPGQGAREQYF. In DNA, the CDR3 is TGCGCCAGCAGCCCCGGACAGGGGGCGCGGGAGCAGTACTTC. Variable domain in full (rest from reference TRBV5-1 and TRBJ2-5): KAGVTQTPRYLIKTRGQQVTLSCSPISGHRSVSWYQQTPGQGLQFLFEYFSETQRNKGNFPGRFSGRQFSNSRSEMNVSTLELGDSALYLCASSPGQGAREQYFGPGTRLLVL.

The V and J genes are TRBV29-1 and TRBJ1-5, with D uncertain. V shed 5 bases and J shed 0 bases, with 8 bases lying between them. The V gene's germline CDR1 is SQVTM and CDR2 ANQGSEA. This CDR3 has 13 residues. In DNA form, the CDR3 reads TGCAGCGTTTTAGCGGGTAGCAATCAGCCCCAGCATTTT. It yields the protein CSVLAGSNQPQHF.

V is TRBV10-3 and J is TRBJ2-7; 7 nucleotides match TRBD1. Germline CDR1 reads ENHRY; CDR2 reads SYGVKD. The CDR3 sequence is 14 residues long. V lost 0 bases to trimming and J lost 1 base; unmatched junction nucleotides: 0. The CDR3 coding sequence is TGTGCCATCAGTGAGTCGACAGGGTCCTACGAGCAGTACTTC. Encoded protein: CAISESTGSYEQYF.

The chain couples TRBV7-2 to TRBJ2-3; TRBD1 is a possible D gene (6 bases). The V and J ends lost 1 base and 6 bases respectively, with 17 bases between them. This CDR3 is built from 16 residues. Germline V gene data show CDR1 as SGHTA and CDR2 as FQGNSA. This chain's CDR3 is CASSLGFAGAMDTQYF. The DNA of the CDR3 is TGTGCCAGCAGCTTAGGATTTGCAGGGGCTATGGATACGCAGTATTTT.

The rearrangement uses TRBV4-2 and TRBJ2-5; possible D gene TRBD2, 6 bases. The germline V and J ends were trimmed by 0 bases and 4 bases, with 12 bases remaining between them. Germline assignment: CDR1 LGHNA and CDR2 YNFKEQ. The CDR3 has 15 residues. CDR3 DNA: TGTGCCAGCAGCCAAGAATGGGACTCGGTAGAGACCCAGTACTTC. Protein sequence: CASSQEWDSVETQYF.

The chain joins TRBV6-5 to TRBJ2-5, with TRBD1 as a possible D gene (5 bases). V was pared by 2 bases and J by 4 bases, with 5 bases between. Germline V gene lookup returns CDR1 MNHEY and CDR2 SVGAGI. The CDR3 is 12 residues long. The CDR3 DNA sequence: TGTGCCAGCAGTTACAGGGGAGAGACCCAGTACTTC. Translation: CASSYRGETQYF.